This record covers a single TCR beta chain. What it binds is unknown. Method: immunoSEQ multiplex PCR; TCRdb's copy keeps in-frame clones and lacks some. The sample lists under 1,100,000 clones, 75% to 80% occurring once. The data were taken from a study of shared clonotypes between healthy human individuals. Findings of the study overall: Clonotype sharing levels among donors were expected to vary with sequencing depth. The four-donor shared clonotypes exceeded non-shared clonotypes in generation probability, with non-shared ones scoring lower.

V dropped 7 bases and J dropped 3 bases, with 12 bases sitting between them. Germline assignment: CDR1 LNHDA and CDR2 SQIVND (reference sequence). CDR3 length: 13 amino acids. The chain employs TRBV19 and TRBJ1-1, with D tentatively TRBD1 (5 bases). This clonotype was obtained from a man younger than 30 in good health. Some clones in this sample may be carry-over from other donors' samples. Sequencing was done on a sample of memory CD4+ T cells from PBMCs. Described subset: CD45RA-negative fraction. Here the CDR3 reads CASIVGGDTEAFF. CDR3 DNA sequence: TGTGCCAGTATAGTGGGAGGGGACACTGAAGCTTTCTTT.